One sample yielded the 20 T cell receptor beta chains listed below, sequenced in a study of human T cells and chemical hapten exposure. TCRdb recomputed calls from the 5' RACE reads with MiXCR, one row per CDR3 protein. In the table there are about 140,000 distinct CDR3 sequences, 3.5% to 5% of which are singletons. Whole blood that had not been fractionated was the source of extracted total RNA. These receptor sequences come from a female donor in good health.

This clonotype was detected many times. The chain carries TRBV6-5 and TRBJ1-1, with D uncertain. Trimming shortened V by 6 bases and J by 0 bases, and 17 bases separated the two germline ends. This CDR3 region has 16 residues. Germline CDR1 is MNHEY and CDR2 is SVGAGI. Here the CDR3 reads CASSRDSHVMNTEAFF. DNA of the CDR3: TGTGCCAGCAGCCGCGATAGCCATGTCATGAACACTGAAGCTTTCTTT.

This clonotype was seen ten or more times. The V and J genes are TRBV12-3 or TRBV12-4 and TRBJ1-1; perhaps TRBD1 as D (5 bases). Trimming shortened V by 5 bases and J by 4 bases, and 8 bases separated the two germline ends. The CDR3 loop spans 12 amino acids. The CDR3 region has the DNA TGTGCCAGCAGTAGGGGCTCCACTGAAGCTTTCTTT. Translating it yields CASSRGSTEAFF.

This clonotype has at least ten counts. CDR3: CAWSVRAGSSNQPQHF. CDR3 nucleotide sequence: TGTGCCTGGAGTGTACGGGCAGGTAGTAGCAATCAGCCCCAGCATTTT. The chain joins TRBV30 to TRBJ1-5, with D unclear. Germline CDR1 and CDR2: GTSNPN and SVGIG (reference sequence). The V end was cut by 0 bases, the J end by 0 bases, with 12 bases between. CDR3 length: 16 residues.

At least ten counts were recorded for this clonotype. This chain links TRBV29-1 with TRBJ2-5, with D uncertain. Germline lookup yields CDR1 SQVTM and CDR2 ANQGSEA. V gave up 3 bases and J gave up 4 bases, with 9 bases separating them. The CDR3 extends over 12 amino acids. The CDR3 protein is CSVEVAVETQYF. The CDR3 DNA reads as TGCAGCGTTGAGGTCGCGGTAGAGACCCAGTACTTC.

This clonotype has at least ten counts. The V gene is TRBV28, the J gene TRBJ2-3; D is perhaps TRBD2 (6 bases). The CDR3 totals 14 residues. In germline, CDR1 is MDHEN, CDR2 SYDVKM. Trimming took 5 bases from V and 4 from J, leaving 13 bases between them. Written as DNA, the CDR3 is TGTGCCAGCAGTCGGGAGAGGCGAGCAGATACGCAGTATTTT. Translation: CASSRERRADTQYF.

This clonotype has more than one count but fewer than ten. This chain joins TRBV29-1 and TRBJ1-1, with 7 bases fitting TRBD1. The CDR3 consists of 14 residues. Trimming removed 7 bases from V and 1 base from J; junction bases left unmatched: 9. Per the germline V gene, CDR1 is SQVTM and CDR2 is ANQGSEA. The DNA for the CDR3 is TGCAGCGCCTCAGAGGGACAGTGGAACACTGAAGCTTTCTTT. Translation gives CSASEGQWNTEAFF.

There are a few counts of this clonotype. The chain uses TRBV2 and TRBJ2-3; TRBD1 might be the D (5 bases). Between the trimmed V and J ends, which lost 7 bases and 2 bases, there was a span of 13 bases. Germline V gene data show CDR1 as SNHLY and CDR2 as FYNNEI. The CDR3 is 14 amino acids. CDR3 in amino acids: CASKFDSHTDTQYF. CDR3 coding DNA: TGTGCCAGCAAGTTTGACAGCCACACAGATACGCAGTATTTT.

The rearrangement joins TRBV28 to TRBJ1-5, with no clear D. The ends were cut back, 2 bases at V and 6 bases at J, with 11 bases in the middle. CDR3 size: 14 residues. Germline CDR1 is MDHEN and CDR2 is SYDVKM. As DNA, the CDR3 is TGTGCCAGCAGTTTACTCAGGCGTCGTCAGCCCCAGCATTTT. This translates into CASSLLRRRQPQHF.

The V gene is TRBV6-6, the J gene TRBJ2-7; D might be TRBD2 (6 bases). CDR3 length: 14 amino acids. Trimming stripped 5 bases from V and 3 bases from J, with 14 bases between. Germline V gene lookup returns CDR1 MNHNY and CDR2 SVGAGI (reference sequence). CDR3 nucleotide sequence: TGTGCCAGCAGTGAGGCGGGACGTCGCTACGAGCAGTACTTC. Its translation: CASSEAGRRYEQYF.

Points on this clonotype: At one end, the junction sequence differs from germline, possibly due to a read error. The CDR3 region has the DNA TGCAGTGCACGCTCGGTGTATAGCAATCAGCCCCAGAATTTT. Protein sequence: CSARSVYSNQPQNF. The chain has TRBV20-1 and TRBJ1-5; D not certain. Germline lookup yields CDR1 DFQATT and CDR2 SNEGSKA (reference sequence). The CDR3 is 14 residues long.

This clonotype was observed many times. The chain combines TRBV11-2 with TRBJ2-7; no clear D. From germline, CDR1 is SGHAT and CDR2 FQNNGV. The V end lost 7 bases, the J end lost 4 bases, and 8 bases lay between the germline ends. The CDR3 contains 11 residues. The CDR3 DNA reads TGTGCCAGCACCTCCCTTTACGAGCAGTACTTC. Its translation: CASTSLYEQYF.

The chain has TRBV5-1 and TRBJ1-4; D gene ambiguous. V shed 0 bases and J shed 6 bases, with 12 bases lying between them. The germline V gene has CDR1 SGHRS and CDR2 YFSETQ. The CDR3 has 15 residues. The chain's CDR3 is CASSLAGIRDEKLFF. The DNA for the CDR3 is TGCGCCAGCAGCTTGGCCGGCATTCGGGATGAAAAACTGTTTTTT.

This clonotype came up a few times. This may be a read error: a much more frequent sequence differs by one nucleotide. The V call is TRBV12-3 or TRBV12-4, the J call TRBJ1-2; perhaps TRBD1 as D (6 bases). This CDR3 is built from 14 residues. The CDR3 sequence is CASSTYRDNYGDTF. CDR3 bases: TGTGCCAGCAGCACCTACAGGGATAACTATGGCGACACCTTC.

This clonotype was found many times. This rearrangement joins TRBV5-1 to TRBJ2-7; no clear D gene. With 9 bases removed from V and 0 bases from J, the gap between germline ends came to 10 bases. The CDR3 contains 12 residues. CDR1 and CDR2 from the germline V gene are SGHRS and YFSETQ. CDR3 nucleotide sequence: TGCGCCACCGGGCCCGGCTCCTACGAGCAGTACTTC. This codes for CATGPGSYEQYF.

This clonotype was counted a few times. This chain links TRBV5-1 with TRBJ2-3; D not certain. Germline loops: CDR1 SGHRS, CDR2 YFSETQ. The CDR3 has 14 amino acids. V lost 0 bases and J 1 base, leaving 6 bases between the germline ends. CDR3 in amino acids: CASSLDVGTDTQYF. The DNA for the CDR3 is TGCGCCAGCAGCTTGGACGTAGGCACAGATACGCAGTATTTT.

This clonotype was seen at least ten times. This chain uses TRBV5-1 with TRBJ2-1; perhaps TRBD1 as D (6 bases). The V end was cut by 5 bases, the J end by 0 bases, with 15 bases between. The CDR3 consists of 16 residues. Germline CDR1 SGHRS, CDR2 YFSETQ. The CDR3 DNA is TGCGCCAGCAGACCAGGGGATCCTAACTCCTACAATGAGCAGTTCTTC. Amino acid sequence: CASRPGDPNSYNEQFF.

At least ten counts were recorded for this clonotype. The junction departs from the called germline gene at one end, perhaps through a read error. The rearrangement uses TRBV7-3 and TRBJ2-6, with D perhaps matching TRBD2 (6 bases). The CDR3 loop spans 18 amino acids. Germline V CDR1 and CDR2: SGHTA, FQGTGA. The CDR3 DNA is TGTGCCAGCAGCATAACGGGACTCCAATACTCTGGGGCCAACGTCCTGACTTTC. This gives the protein CASSITGLQYSGANVLTF.

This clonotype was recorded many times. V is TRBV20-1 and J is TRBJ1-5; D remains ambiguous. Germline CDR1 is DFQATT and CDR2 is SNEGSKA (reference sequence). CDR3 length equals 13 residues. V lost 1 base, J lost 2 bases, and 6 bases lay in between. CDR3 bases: TGCAGTGCTAGAGCGGTTCGCAATCAGCCCCAGCATTTT. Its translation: CSARAVRNQPQHF.

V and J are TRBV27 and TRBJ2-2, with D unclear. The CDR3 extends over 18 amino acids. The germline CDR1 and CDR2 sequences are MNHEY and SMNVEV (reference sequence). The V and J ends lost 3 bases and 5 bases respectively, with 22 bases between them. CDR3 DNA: TGTGCCAGCAGTTTTTTTTTGCGAAGTCAAACGGAGACCGGGGAGCTGTTTTTT. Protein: CASSFFLRSQTETGELFF.

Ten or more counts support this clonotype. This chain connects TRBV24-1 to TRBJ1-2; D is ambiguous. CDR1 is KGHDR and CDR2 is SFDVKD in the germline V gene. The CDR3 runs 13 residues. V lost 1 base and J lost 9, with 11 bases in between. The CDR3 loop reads CATSDFEGYSYTF. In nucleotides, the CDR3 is TGTGCCACCAGTGATTTTGAAGGGTATAGCTACACCTTC.